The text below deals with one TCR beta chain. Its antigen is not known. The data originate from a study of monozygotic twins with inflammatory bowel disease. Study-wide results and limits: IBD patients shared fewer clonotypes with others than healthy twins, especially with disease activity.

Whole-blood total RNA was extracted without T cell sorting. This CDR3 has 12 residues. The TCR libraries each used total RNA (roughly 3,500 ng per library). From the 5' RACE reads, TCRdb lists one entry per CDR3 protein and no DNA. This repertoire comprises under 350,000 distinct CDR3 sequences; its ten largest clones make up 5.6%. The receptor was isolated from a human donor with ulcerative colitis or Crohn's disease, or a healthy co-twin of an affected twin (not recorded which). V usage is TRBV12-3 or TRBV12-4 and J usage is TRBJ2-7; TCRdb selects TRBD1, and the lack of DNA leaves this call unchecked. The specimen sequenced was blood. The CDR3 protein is CASSATGYEQYF.